A selection of T cell receptor beta chains follows, all from one sample in a study of CD8+CD57+ T cells in acquired aplastic anemia. TCRdb recomputed calls from the reads with MiXCR, one row per CDR3 protein. The sample records some 180,000 distinct CDR3 sequences, around 45% being singletons. Specimen: sorted CD4+, CD8+, or CD8+CD57+ T cells (not recorded which) from PBMCs. These TCRs come from a human donor in good health. Each CDR3 is given with its conserved first and last residue. Fields, in order: D gene, V gene, J gene, clone size, CDR3 protein, CDR3 DNA. A D gene is named only where the DNA matches it firmly. Clone size is not always given. Where it is, it says once, few, many or a class for expanded clones.

d_gene: TRBD2
v_gene: TRBV7-9
j_gene: TRBJ2-3
abundance: many
CDR3aa: CATTSGRSTDTQYF
CDR3nt: TGTGCCACTACTAGCGGGAGAAGCACAGATACGCAGTATTTT

d_gene: NA
v_gene: TRBV5-6
j_gene: TRBJ2-1
abundance: many
CDR3aa: CASSMNNEQFF
CDR3nt: TGTGCCAGCAGCATGAACAATGAGCAGTTCTTC

d_gene: TRBD1
v_gene: TRBV7-2
j_gene: TRBJ1-2
abundance: many
CDR3aa: CASSLGDRRNYGYTF
CDR3nt: TGTGCCAGCAGCTTAGGGGACAGGCGGAACTATGGCTACACCTTC

d_gene: NA
v_gene: TRBV2
j_gene: TRBJ1-2
abundance: NA
CDR3aa: CASSAVNNYGCTF
CDR3nt: TGTGCCAGCAGTGCCGTCAATAACTATGGCTGCACCTTC

d_gene: TRBD1
v_gene: TRBV5-1
j_gene: TRBJ2-3
abundance: many
CDR3aa: CASSRDRDADTQYF
CDR3nt: TGCGCCAGCAGCCGGGACAGGGATGCAGATACGCAGTATTTT

d_gene: NA
v_gene: TRBV2
j_gene: TRBJ1-6
abundance: few
CDR3aa: CASSEGTPNSPLHF
CDR3nt: TGTGCCAGCAGTGAGGGGACACCTAATTCACCCCTCCACTTT

d_gene: NA
v_gene: TRBV19
j_gene: TRBJ1-1
abundance: many
CDR3aa: CASSVWNTNTEAFF
CDR3nt: TGTGCCAGTAGCGTTTGGAATACGAACACTGAAGCTTTCTTT

d_gene: NA
v_gene: TRBV6-1
j_gene: TRBJ1-1
abundance: many
CDR3aa: CASSDRAPNTEAFF
CDR3nt: TGTGCCAGCAGTGACCGGGCCCCGAACACTGAAGCTTTCTTT

d_gene: NA
v_gene: TRBV6-1
j_gene: TRBJ1-4
abundance: few
CDR3aa: CASKYRATNEKLFF
CDR3nt: TGTGCCAGCAAATACAGGGCAACTAATGAAAAACTGTTTTTT

d_gene: NA
v_gene: TRBV2
j_gene: TRBJ2-1
abundance: NA
CDR3aa: CASKGTNYNEQFF
CDR3nt: TGTGCCAGCAAAGGGACAAATTACAATGAGCAGTTCTTC

d_gene: NA
v_gene: TRBV5-6
j_gene: TRBJ1-5
abundance: NA
CDR3aa: CASSLRFRQPQHF
CDR3nt: TGTGCCAGCAGCTTGAGATTTCGTCAGCCCCAGCATTTT

d_gene: NA
v_gene: TRBV20-1
j_gene: TRBJ1-1
abundance: many
CDR3aa: CSARSAARTEAFF
CDR3nt: TGCAGTGCTAGATCAGCGGCTAGGACTGAAGCTTTCTTT

d_gene: NA
v_gene: TRBV6-1
j_gene: TRBJ2-3
abundance: many
CDR3aa: CASSEPSRYTQYF
CDR3nt: TGTGCCAGCAGTGAACCGTCCCGTTATACGCAGTATTTT

d_gene: NA
v_gene: TRBV15
j_gene: TRBJ1-2
abundance: NA
CDR3aa: CATSRFVGPDGYTF
CDR3nt: TGTGCCACCAGCAGGTTCGTGGGCCCTGATGGCTACACCTTC

d_gene: NA
v_gene: TRBV20-1
j_gene: TRBJ2-5
abundance: NA
CDR3aa: CSARFPTTETQYF
CDR3nt: TGCAGTGCTAGATTCCCAACCACAGAGACCCAGTACTTC

d_gene: NA
v_gene: TRBV3-1
j_gene: TRBJ1-5
abundance: many
CDR3aa: CASSQRSNQPQHF
CDR3nt: TGTGCCAGCAGCCAACGGAGCAATCAGCCCCAGCATTTT

d_gene: NA
v_gene: TRBV10-2
j_gene: TRBJ1-1
abundance: NA
CDR3aa: CASSESAGQEAFF
CDR3nt: TGCGCCAGCAGTGAGTCGGCAGGTCAAGAAGCTTTCTTT

d_gene: NA
v_gene: TRBV19
j_gene: TRBJ2-6
abundance: NA
CDR3aa: CASSLLASGANVLTF
CDR3nt: TGTGCCAGTAGTCTTCTTGCGTCTGGGGCCAACGTCCTGACTTTC

d_gene: NA
v_gene: TRBV30
j_gene: TRBJ2-7
abundance: many
CDR3aa: CAWTRGNNYEQYF
CDR3nt: TGTGCCTGGACAAGGGGGAACAACTACGAGCAGTACTTC

d_gene: TRBD1
v_gene: TRBV7-8
j_gene: TRBJ2-7
abundance: NA
CDR3aa: CASSRDSSAMYEQYF
CDR3nt: TGTGCCAGCAGCCGGGACAGCTCAGCGATGTACGAGCAGTACTTC

d_gene: NA
v_gene: TRBV7-3
j_gene: TRBJ1-4
abundance: NA
CDR3aa: CASSLGLGQKLFF
CDR3nt: TGTGCCAGCAGCTTGGGGTTGGGCCAAAAACTGTTTTTT

d_gene: TRBD2
v_gene: TRBV20-1
j_gene: TRBJ2-1
abundance: NA
CDR3aa: CSASRRGTSGGQDYNEQFF
CDR3nt: TGCAGTGCTTCTCGTCGCGGGACTAGCGGGGGCCAAGATTACAATGAGCAGTTCTTC

d_gene: NA
v_gene: TRBV10-1
j_gene: TRBJ2-7
abundance: NA
CDR3aa: CASSDSGDPRTYEQYF
CDR3nt: TGCGCCAGCAGTGATTCAGGGGATCCAAGAACCTACGAGCAGTACTTC

d_gene: TRBD1
v_gene: TRBV12-3/TRBV12-4
j_gene: TRBJ2-7
abundance: many
CDR3aa: CASSRTGSSYEQYF
CDR3nt: TGTGCCAGCAGTCGGACAGGGTCCTCCTACGAGCAGTACTTC

d_gene: NA
v_gene: TRBV11-1
j_gene: TRBJ2-7
abundance: NA
CDR3aa: CASSSPSEGGPYEQYF
CDR3nt: TGTGCCAGCAGCTCCCCTAGCGAGGGAGGCCCCTACGAGCAGTACTTC

d_gene: TRBD2
v_gene: TRBV5-1
j_gene: TRBJ2-2
abundance: many
CDR3aa: CASSSAGLAGPFTGELFF
CDR3nt: TGCGCCAGCAGCTCCGCGGGACTAGCGGGACCGTTCACCGGGGAGCTGTTTTTT

d_gene: NA
v_gene: TRBV20-1
j_gene: TRBJ1-1
abundance: many
CDR3aa: CSEARVGREAFF
CDR3nt: TGCAGTGAAGCGAGGGTAGGTCGAGAAGCTTTCTTT

d_gene: NA
v_gene: TRBV3-1
j_gene: TRBJ1-1
abundance: NA
CDR3aa: CASSQDFTGPLRAFF
CDR3nt: TGTGCCAGCAGCCAAGATTTTACAGGGCCCTTGAGGGCTTTCTTT

d_gene: NA
v_gene: TRBV19
j_gene: TRBJ2-3
abundance: many
CDR3aa: CASRIDGDTQYF
CDR3nt: TGTGCCAGTAGGATCGACGGGGATACGCAGTATTTT

d_gene: NA
v_gene: TRBV24-1
j_gene: TRBJ1-4
abundance: NA
CDR3aa: CATSDPGPGGDEKLFF
CDR3nt: TGTGCCACCAGTGATCCGGGACCGGGGGGGGATGAAAAACTGTTTTTT

d_gene: NA
v_gene: TRBV5-1
j_gene: TRBJ2-1
abundance: many
CDR3aa: CASSLIGPYNEQFF
CDR3nt: TGCGCCAGCAGCTTGATAGGGCCCTACAATGAGCAGTTCTTC

d_gene: NA
v_gene: TRBV15
j_gene: TRBJ1-3
abundance: NA
CDR3aa: CATSSDEAGTGNTIYF
CDR3nt: TGTGCCACCAGCAGCGACGAGGCGGGGACTGGAAACACCATATATTTT

d_gene: NA
v_gene: TRBV9
j_gene: TRBJ2-1
abundance: many
CDR3aa: CASSVGSNEQFF
CDR3nt: TGTGCCAGCAGCGTGGGTTCAAATGAGCAGTTCTTC

d_gene: NA
v_gene: TRBV12-3/TRBV12-4
j_gene: TRBJ1-2
abundance: NA
CDR3aa: CTSSLREDYGYTF
CDR3nt: TGTACCAGCAGTTTAAGGGAGGACTATGGCTACACCTTC

d_gene: NA
v_gene: TRBV5-1
j_gene: TRBJ1-1
abundance: NA
CDR3aa: CASSLARQSLEAFF
CDR3nt: TGCGCCAGCAGCTTGGCCAGGCAGTCACTTGAAGCTTTCTTT

d_gene: TRBD2
v_gene: TRBV10-3
j_gene: TRBJ2-3
abundance: NA
CDR3aa: CAITRAGGISTDTQYF
CDR3nt: TGTGCCATCACCAGAGCGGGGGGAATTAGCACAGATACGCAGTATTTT

d_gene: NA
v_gene: TRBV18
j_gene: TRBJ2-2
abundance: NA
CDR3aa: CASSPARKHGELFF
CDR3nt: TGTGCCAGCTCACCGGCGCGAAAGCACGGGGAGCTGTTTTTT

d_gene: TRBD1
v_gene: TRBV25-1
j_gene: TRBJ2-1
abundance: few
CDR3aa: CASTSGQGVDNEQFF
CDR3nt: TGTGCCAGCACCTCGGGACAGGGGGTTGACAATGAGCAGTTCTTC

d_gene: TRBD2
v_gene: TRBV14
j_gene: TRBJ2-1
abundance: many
CDR3aa: CASRLAGGSGEQFF
CDR3nt: TGTGCCAGCAGACTAGCGGGAGGTAGTGGTGAGCAGTTCTTC

d_gene: NA
v_gene: TRBV6-5
j_gene: TRBJ2-7
abundance: many
CDR3aa: CASSYGGTLYEQYF
CDR3nt: TGTGCCAGCAGTTATGGCGGGACCCTATACGAGCAGTACTTC

d_gene: NA
v_gene: TRBV24-1
j_gene: TRBJ2-5
abundance: many
CDR3aa: CATSDGAFAQETQYF
CDR3nt: TGTGCCACCAGTGATGGGGCTTTTGCTCAAGAGACCCAGTACTTC

d_gene: TRBD1
v_gene: TRBV30
j_gene: TRBJ2-3
abundance: few
CDR3aa: CAWSSRDRGGTDTQYF
CDR3nt: TGTGCCTGGAGTTCCCGGGACAGGGGAGGGACAGATACGCAGTATTTT

d_gene: TRBD1
v_gene: TRBV29-1
j_gene: TRBJ1-2
abundance: NA
CDR3aa: CSVEGQLAYGYTF
CDR3nt: TGCAGCGTTGAGGGACAGCTTGCCTATGGCTACACCTTC

d_gene: NA
v_gene: TRBV2
j_gene: TRBJ2-7
abundance: NA
CDR3aa: CASYAQPYEQYF
CDR3nt: TGTGCCAGCTACGCTCAACCCTACGAACAGTACTTC

d_gene: NA
v_gene: TRBV2
j_gene: TRBJ2-2
abundance: NA
CDR3aa: CASSLPGRTGELFF
CDR3nt: TGTGCCAGCAGTCTCCCCGGGAGAACCGGGGAGCTGTTTTTT

d_gene: NA
v_gene: TRBV7-8
j_gene: TRBJ1-6
abundance: NA
CDR3aa: CASSLVAGTSNSPLHF
CDR3nt: TGTGCCAGCAGCTTAGTCGCCGGGACATCTAATTCACCCCTCCACTTT

d_gene: NA
v_gene: TRBV5-1
j_gene: TRBJ1-5
abundance: NA
CDR3aa: CASSQDANSNQPQHF
CDR3nt: TGCGCCAGCAGCCAGGATGCCAATTCCAATCAGCCCCAGCATTTT

d_gene: NA
v_gene: TRBV6-1
j_gene: TRBJ1-6
abundance: NA
CDR3aa: CASSPSTGGSSYNSPLHF
CDR3nt: TGTGCCAGCAGTCCATCAACCGGGGGGAGCTCCTATAATTCACCCCTCCACTTT

d_gene: TRBD2
v_gene: TRBV20-1
j_gene: TRBJ2-3
abundance: NA
CDR3aa: CSATPLRGGTDTQYF
CDR3nt: TGCAGTGCTACCCCCTTGCGGGGGGGCACAGATACGCAGTATTTT

d_gene: TRBD2
v_gene: TRBV29-1
j_gene: TRBJ2-5
abundance: few
CDR3aa: CSVERGGGRYF
CDR3nt: TGCAGCGTTGAACGGGGCGGGGGGCGGTACTTC

d_gene: TRBD1
v_gene: TRBV2
j_gene: TRBJ2-5
abundance: many
CDR3aa: CASRPKQGARSRETQYF
CDR3nt: TGTGCCAGCAGGCCCAAACAGGGGGCGCGGTCCAGGGAGACCCAGTACTTC

d_gene: TRBD2
v_gene: TRBV2
j_gene: TRBJ2-3
abundance: NA
CDR3aa: CVSRPSGTITDTQYF
CDR3nt: TGTGTCAGCAGGCCTAGCGGGACCATCACAGATACGCAGTATTTC

d_gene: NA
v_gene: TRBV25-1
j_gene: TRBJ2-1
abundance: many
CDR3aa: CASSAPGPAYNEQFF
CDR3nt: TGTGCCAGCAGTGCACCGGGACCAGCCTACAATGAGCAGTTCTTC